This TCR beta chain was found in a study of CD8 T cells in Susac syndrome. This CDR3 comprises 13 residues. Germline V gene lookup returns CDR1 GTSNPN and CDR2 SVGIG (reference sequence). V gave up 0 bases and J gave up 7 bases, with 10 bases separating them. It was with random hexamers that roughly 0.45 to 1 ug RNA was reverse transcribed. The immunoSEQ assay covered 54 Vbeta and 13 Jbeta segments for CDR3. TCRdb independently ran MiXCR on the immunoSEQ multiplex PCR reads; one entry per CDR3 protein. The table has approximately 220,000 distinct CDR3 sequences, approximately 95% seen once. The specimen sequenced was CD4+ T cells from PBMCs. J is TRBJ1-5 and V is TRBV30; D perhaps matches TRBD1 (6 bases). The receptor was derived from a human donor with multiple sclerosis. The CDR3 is CAWSVQGWQPQHF. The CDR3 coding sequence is TGTGCCTGGAGTGTACAGGGATGGCAGCCCCAGCATTTT.